This T cell receptor (beta chain) emerged from a study of shared clonotypes between healthy human individuals. Study as a whole: The plates for each donor numbered three CD4 naive, three CD4 memory, two CD8 naive and one CD8 memory. General observations from the study: Represented diversity (both genetic and exposure-history) was limited by the small number of donors.

Authors' data handling: Junction-only sequences without quality scores came from ImmunoSEQ, so filtering differed. The repertoire was sequenced with immunoSEQ multiplex PCR; TCRdb's copy has only in-frame clones and lacks some. That table furnishes V, J and clone size, whereas the DNA furnished D and trimming. Among over 850,000 clones listed, around 78% were seen once. The CDR3 sequence is 13 residues long. Germline V CDR1 and CDR2: MNHNY, SVGAGI (reference sequence). Trimming took off 7 bases at V and 10 bases at J, with 14 bases between the two ends. As for this clone: The antigen remains unidentified.

The V call is TRBV6-6, the J call TRBJ1-6; D gene ambiguous. Sequenced material: memory CD4+ T cells from PBMCs. Subset denoted: CD45RA-negative fraction. This sequence originates from a man younger than 30 in good health. Some clones in this sample may be carry-over from other donors' samples. CDR3 sequence: CASNYGTASPLHF. The CDR3 DNA reads as TGTGCCAGCAACTATGGAACAGCGTCACCCCTCCACTTT.